This TCR beta chain was identified in a study of blood T cell repertoires in COVID-19. This table comes from immunoSEQ multiplex PCR, and its TCRdb copy is limited to in-frame clones, with some not included. The sample yields about 94,000 clones, 65% to 85% seen once. This CDR3 is 12 amino acids long. The receptor was derived from a man aged 60 to 69 with acute or convalescent COVID-19. This chain links TRBV21-1 with TRBJ1-2. TRBV21-1 is a pseudogene. Sequenced sample: peripheral blood. As DNA, the CDR3 is TGTGCCAGCAGCTCCCCGAGGTATGGCTACACCTTC. It codes for CASSSPRYGYTF.